Shown below are 27 T cell receptor beta chains from a single sample sequenced in a study of technical replicates of blood from a handful of donors. Clones were sequenced by immunoSEQ multiplex PCR, and TCRdb holds only the in-frame ones, with some missing. The table records 87,000 or so clones, approximately 90% of them present only once. The specimen sequenced was T cells isolated from PBMCs. These receptor sequences come from a human donor in good health.

The J gene is TRBJ1-2, the V gene TRBV7-9; D is uncertain. Germline V lookup: CDR1 SEHNR, CDR2 FQNEAQ (reference sequence). With 5 bases removed from V and 8 bases from J, the gap between germline ends came to 12 bases. The CDR3 is made up of 12 amino acids. The CDR3 sequence is CASSLSLLGYTF. CDR3 DNA: TGTGCCAGCAGCCTAAGCCTACTAGGCTACACCTTC.

This clone was seen a handful of times. The chain recombines TRBV5-1 with TRBJ1-1; TRBD1 agrees at 10 bases. J lost 11 bases, V lost 0 bases, and 1 base had no gene match. This CDR3 is 12 amino acids long. CDR1 and CDR2 (germline): SGHRS, YFSETQ. The CDR3 loop is CASSLEDRGAFF. CDR3 DNA: TGCGCCAGCAGCTTGGAGGACAGGGGGGCTTTCTTT.

The chain links TRBV18 to TRBJ1-2, with TRBD1 as a possible D gene (6 bases). Germline loops: CDR1 KGHSH, CDR2 LQKENI. The V gene lost 3 bases and the J gene lost 0 bases, with 17 bases spanning the gap. This CDR3 is built from 17 residues. CDR3 residues: CASSPGGTLTTNYGYTF. CDR3 coding DNA: TGTGCCAGCTCACCGGGTGGGACACTAACTACTAACTATGGCTACACCTTC.

CDR3 protein: CAIRAMGQGSSGELFF. Here the CDR3 DNA reads TGTGCCATCAGGGCTATGGGACAGGGGTCTTCCGGGGAGCTGTTTTTT. The chain joins TRBV10-3 to TRBJ2-2, with 10 bases identical to TRBD1. With V trimmed by 6 bases and J by 6 bases, 10 bases remained unmatched. Germline V lookup: CDR1 ENHRY, CDR2 SYGVKD. The CDR3 is 16 residues long.

J is TRBJ1-2 and V is TRBV6-5; D is unclear. Germline V gives CDR1 MNHEY, CDR2 SVGAGI. The CDR3 sequence is 12 residues long. Trimming removed 4 bases at V and 5 bases at J, with 8 bases between. CDR3 in DNA: TGTGCCAGCAGTTCAGTCCCTTATGGCTACACCTTC. Its protein is CASSSVPYGYTF.

The chain recombines TRBV27 with TRBJ1-2; perhaps TRBD1 as D (5 bases). Germline V CDR1 and CDR2: MNHEY, SMNVEV (reference sequence). The V and J ends lost 5 bases and 1 base respectively, with 14 bases between them. The CDR3 loop spans 15 amino acids. CDR3 protein: CASSALGADNYGYTF. The CDR3 coding sequence is TGTGCCAGCAGTGCTTTAGGGGCAGATAACTATGGCTACACCTTC.

The sample holds one count of this clone. V usage is TRBV5-6 and J usage is TRBJ2-7; TRBD2 aligns across 12 bases. V was pared by 4 bases and J by 4 bases, with 15 bases of the junction left unmatched. Germline values: CDR1 SGHDT, CDR2 YYEEEE. The CDR3 length is 18 residues. CDR3 DNA sequence: TGTGCCAGCAGCGACAATAGCCGGACTAGCGGGATCGGATACGAGCAGTACTTC. Translating it yields CASSDNSRTSGIGYEQYF.

This clone was seen a few times. The rearrangement links TRBV18 to TRBJ1-1; 9 nucleotides match TRBD1. V trimming: 6 bases; J trimming: 6 bases; junction bases outside the gene matches: 8. The CDR3 runs to 14 residues. Germline V lookup: CDR1 KGHSH, CDR2 LQKENI. This chain's CDR3 is CASSPWDRESEAFF. The CDR3 nucleotides read TGTGCCAGCTCCCCTTGGGACAGGGAGTCTGAAGCTTTCTTT.

Only one count was recorded for this clone. The chain recombines TRBV30 with TRBJ1-3; D gene unclear. This CDR3 region has 12 residues. V gave up 0 bases and J gave up 12 bases, with 12 bases separating them. Germline-derived CDR1 and CDR2 are GTSNPN and SVGIG (reference sequence). CDR3 coding DNA: TGTGCCTGGAGTGTATCGGGTATTGGCATATATTTT. Translating it yields CAWSVSGIGIYF.

The J gene is TRBJ1-1, the V gene TRBV7-2; D uncertain. The CDR3 covers 14 residues. Germline CDR1 is SGHTA and CDR2 is FQGNSA. Trimming pared 1 base from V and 2 bases from J, leaving 8 bases between. CDR3 sequence reads: CASSLVLRNTEAFF. Here the CDR3 DNA reads TGTGCCAGCAGCTTAGTATTGCGTAACACTGAAGCTTTCTTT.

Notes on this clone: The junction departs from germline at one end; a sequencing error may be responsible. The chain recombines TRBV27 with TRBJ2-1, with 9 bases aligning to TRBD2. CDR1 is MNHEY and CDR2 is SMNVEV in the germline V gene (reference sequence). The CDR3 totals 17 residues. The CDR3 protein is CASRPRPSQVERGAWIF. The CDR3 DNA follows: TGTGCCAGCAGACCCCGACCTTCCCAAGTGGAGCGGGGGGCCTGGATCTTC.

The chain uses TRBV4-2 and TRBJ2-3; 9 nucleotides agree with TRBD2. Germline V gene data show CDR1 as LGHNA and CDR2 as YNFKEQ. The CDR3 loop spans 17 amino acids. The V segment lost 4 bases and the J segment 4 bases; nucleotides outside the gene matches: 12. In nucleotides, the CDR3 is TGTGCCAGCAGCCCAAGTCCCGGAGCGGGGGGCGCAGATACGCAGTATTTT. Amino acids: CASSPSPGAGGADTQYF.

The CDR3 loop reads CASSFNSRIRQGVGNTEAFF. The CDR3 DNA is TGTGCCAGCAGTTTCAACTCAAGAATCCGACAGGGGGTTGGAAACACTGAAGCTTTCTTT. The rearrangement links TRBV2 to TRBJ1-1, with 9 bases lining up with TRBD1. V lost 5 bases to trimming and J lost 2 bases; unmatched junction nucleotides: 21. The CDR3 is made up of 20 amino acids. CDR1 is SNHLY, CDR2 FYNNEI, per germline.

DNA for the CDR3: TGTGCCAGCAGCGCAGGTCCGGGACAGGGGCTCTACGAGCAGTACTTC. Translation: CASSAGPGQGLYEQYF. The chain couples TRBV9 to TRBJ2-7, with 10 nucleotides matching TRBD1. Germline values: CDR1 SGDLS, CDR2 YYNGEE. The ends lost 3 bases at V and 3 bases at J; junction bases unmatched: 9. This CDR3 contains 16 residues.

The V call is TRBV6-5, the J call TRBJ1-5; 7 nucleotides line up with TRBD1. Germline CDR1 and CDR2: MNHEY and SVGAGI. There are 15 residues in the CDR3. V shed 0 bases and J 5 bases; nucleotides not matched to a gene: 4. The CDR3 nucleotides read TGTGCCAGCAGTTACTCAGAGGGGGCTGATCAGCCCCAGCATTTT. Encoded protein: CASSYSEGADQPQHF.

This chain links TRBV7-2 with TRBJ2-4; 7 positions match TRBD1. The trim removed 1 base at V and 0 bases at J, leaving 9 bases unmatched. The CDR3 has 18 residues. Per germline, CDR1 SGHTA and CDR2 FQGNSA. The CDR3 sequence is CASSLDHRQGLAKNIQYF. The CDR3 DNA sequence: TGTGCCAGCAGCTTAGATCACCGACAGGGTCTAGCCAAAAACATTCAGTACTTC.

The CDR3 nucleotides read TGCGCCAGCAGCTCGCAGGGGATCCCTGGAAACACCATATATTTT. Translation gives CASSSQGIPGNTIYF. This chain links TRBV5-1 with TRBJ1-3, with TRBD1 as a possible D gene (6 bases). The CDR3 loop spans 15 amino acids. Between the trimmed V and J ends, which lost 3 bases and 2 bases, there was a span of 12 bases. Germline CDR1 SGHRS, CDR2 YFSETQ. The variable domain in full, completed from reference TRBV5-1 and TRBJ1-3, reads KAGVTQTPRYLIKTRGQQVTLSCSPISGHRSVSWYQQTPGQGLQFLFEYFSETQRNKGNFPGRFSGRQFSNSRSEMNVSTLELGDSALYLCASSSQGIPGNTIYFGEGSWLTVV.

The chain combines TRBV10-3 with TRBJ2-7; D uncertain. The CDR3 runs to 17 residues. V lost 3 bases to trimming and J lost 1 base, with 19 bases between them. Germline-derived CDR1 and CDR2 are ENHRY and SYGVKD. The CDR3 sequence is CAISERSQPVFSYEQYF. Here the CDR3 DNA reads TGTGCCATCAGTGAACGGTCACAGCCCGTCTTTTCCTACGAGCAGTACTTC.

The chain combines TRBV10-1 with TRBJ2-1; 9 bases fit TRBD2. Germline values: CDR1 WNHNN, CDR2 SYGVQD (reference sequence). Trimming cost V 3 bases and J 4 bases; bases outside gene matches: 4. The CDR3 totals 15 residues. DNA of the CDR3: TGCGCCAGCAGTGAAGGGACTAGCCGTTACAATGAGCAGTTCTTC. This codes for CASSEGTSRYNEQFF.

The rearrangement uses TRBV19 and TRBJ2-3, with D maybe TRBD2 (5 bases). Germline values: CDR1 LNHDA, CDR2 SQIVND (reference sequence). The CDR3 extends over 14 amino acids. The V end was cut by 3 bases, the J end by 6 bases, with 13 bases between. The CDR3 coding sequence is TGTGCCAGTAGTATTCAAACTAGTGCGGATACGCAGTATTTT. It encodes CASSIQTSADTQYF.

The chain joins TRBV6-6 to TRBJ1-2; TRBD1 agrees at 9 bases. The CDR3 consists of 16 residues. Germline V gives CDR1 MNHNY, CDR2 SVGAGI (reference sequence). With V trimmed by 6 bases and J by 2 bases, 10 bases remained unmatched. CDR3 residues: CASSGAGTGINYGYTF. CDR3 bases: TGTGCCAGCAGCGGGGCCGGGACAGGGATAAACTATGGCTACACCTTC.

This clone occurred once. The chain employs TRBV7-9 and TRBJ2-2; D call uncertain. The CDR3 is 13 residues long. The V gene's germline CDR1 is SEHNR and CDR2 FQNEAQ (reference sequence). V lost 2 bases to trimming and J lost 3 bases, with 4 bases between them. As DNA, the CDR3 is TGTGCCAGCAGCTTAACGGACACCGGGGAGCTGTTTTTT. It codes for CASSLTDTGELFF.

The chain is built from TRBV7-9 and TRBJ2-3, with 7 nucleotides matching TRBD1. CDR1 and CDR2 (germline): SEHNR, FQNEAQ (reference sequence). The length of the CDR3 is 14 residues. V was pared by 5 bases and J by 2 bases, with 4 bases of the junction left unmatched. The CDR3 is CASSPTGDTDTQYF. CDR3 DNA sequence: TGTGCCAGCAGCCCTACAGGGGACACAGATACGCAGTATTTT.

This clone is a singleton in its sample. The V gene is TRBV11-3, the J gene TRBJ2-5; tentative D call: TRBD1 (6 bases). The CDR3 length is 15 residues. In germline, CDR1 is SGHNT, CDR2 YENEEA. Trimming cost V 5 bases and J 1 base, with 14 bases left between them. CDR3 nucleotide sequence: TGTGCCAGCAGCCCCAACAGGGCCGTCCAAGAGACCCAGTACTTC. It specifies CASSPNRAVQETQYF.

V usage is TRBV4-1 and J usage is TRBJ2-7; TRBD1 matches 9 bases. With V trimmed by 4 bases and J by 2 bases, 3 bases remained unmatched. Germline CDR1 and CDR2: MGHRA and YSYEKL. The CDR3 length is 14 residues. The DNA for the CDR3 is TGCGCCAGCAGCCGAGGGACAGGGACCTACGAGCAGTACTTC. Translation gives CASSRGTGTYEQYF.

Concerning this clone itself: One junction end does not reproduce the germline sequence, and a read error may be involved. J is TRBJ2-3 and V is TRBV2, with 9 bases identical to TRBD2. This CDR3 comprises 12 residues. Per germline, CDR1 SNHLY and CDR2 FYNNEI. The chain's CDR3 is CASSGLAGRDGF. The CDR3 nucleotides are TGTGCCAGCAGTGGGCTAGCGGGGAGGGATGGTTTT.

Only a few counts were recorded for this clone. The chain uses TRBV4-2 and TRBJ1-1, with unresolved D. The CDR3 runs to 16 residues. The germline V gene encodes CDR1 LGHNA and CDR2 YNFKEQ. V lost 0 bases and J lost 5, with 16 bases in between. The CDR3 nucleotides are TGTGCCAGCAGCCAAGATGGAGGCCAGTCAGGAACTGAAGCTTTCTTT. It codes for CASSQDGGQSGTEAFF.